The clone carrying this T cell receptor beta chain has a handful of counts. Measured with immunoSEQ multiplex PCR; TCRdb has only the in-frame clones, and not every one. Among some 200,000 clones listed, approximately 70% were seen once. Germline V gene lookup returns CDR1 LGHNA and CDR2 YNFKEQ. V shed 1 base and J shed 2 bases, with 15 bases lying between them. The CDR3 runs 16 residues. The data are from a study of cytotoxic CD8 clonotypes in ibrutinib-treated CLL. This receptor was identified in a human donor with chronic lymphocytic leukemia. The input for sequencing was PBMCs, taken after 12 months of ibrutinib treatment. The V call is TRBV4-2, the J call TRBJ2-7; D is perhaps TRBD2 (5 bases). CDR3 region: CASSQVYGVKAYEQYF. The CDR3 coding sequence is TGTGCCAGCAGCCAAGTCTACGGGGTCAAGGCCTACGAGCAGTACTTC.